In this sample, the clone carrying this TCR beta chain turned up many times. Antigen: not known. This record belongs to a study of spatial heterogeneity in lung cancer. Notes on the study in general: Tumor mutation count correlated with how many alpha and beta TCRs expanded intratumorally.

The time point was: sample taken at primary tumor resection. TCRdb reprocessed the 5' RACE reads with MiXCR, giving one entry per CDR3 protein. The sample lists about 22,000 distinct CDR3 sequences, approximately 3% occurring once. The material sequenced was lung tumor tissue, taken at surgery. The sequence derives from a male donor with early-stage non-small cell lung cancer.

Here the CDR3 DNA reads TGTGCCAGCAGAGCGTCAGGGGTGGTCAAAAACATTCAGTACTTC. Amino acids: CASRASGVVKNIQYF. This chain joins TRBV12-3 or TRBV12-4 and TRBJ2-4; D may be TRBD1 (6 bases). CDR3 size: 15 residues. Trimming stripped 6 bases from V and 3 bases from J, with 15 bases between.